The T cell receptor beta chain under discussion was sequenced for a study of T cell responses to AZD1222 COVID-19 vaccine. Germline V gives CDR1 SGHDT, CDR2 YYEEEE. V shed 3 bases and J shed 6 bases, with 15 bases lying between them. The CDR3 covers 14 residues. Here immunoSEQ multiplex PCR was the method, and the copy in TCRdb shows in-frame clones only, minus some. The repertoire has roughly 51,000 clones, 80% to 90% of them found once; the top ten carry more than 14%. The rearrangement uses TRBV5-6 and TRBJ1-1, with a weak D call TRBD1 (5 bases). Sequencing used peripheral blood, obtained 28 days after the second AZD1222 dose. This clonotype was sampled from an adult who received the AZD1222 COVID-19 vaccine. CDR3 loop: CASSSSSYRSEAFF. The CDR3, as DNA: TGTGCCAGCAGCTCCTCGTCTTACAGGTCTGAAGCTTTCTTT.